This passage covers 5 T cell receptor beta chains from one sample sequenced in a study of T cell changes during pregnancy in multiple sclerosis. Sequenced by immunoSEQ multiplex PCR; TCRdb stores in-frame clones only, minus some. The table lists under 40,000 clones, approximately 90% of them singletons. The specimen was CD4+ T cells from peripheral blood mononuclear cells, collected before pregnancy. These receptors originate from a female donor with multiple sclerosis, enrolled in a pregnancy study.

The chain joins TRBV28 to TRBJ2-3; the match to TRBD2 covers 11 bases. The CDR3 has 17 residues. Per germline, CDR1 MDHEN and CDR2 SYDVKM. The trim removed 3 bases at V and 2 bases at J, leaving 7 bases unmatched. The CDR3 nucleotides are TGTGCCAGCAGTTTTCAGCTAGCGGGGGGACTCACAGATACGCAGTATTTT. Amino acid sequence: CASSFQLAGGLTDTQYF.

Remarks on this clone: This same CDR3 is encoded by further DNA sequences in the sample. The chain has TRBV19 and TRBJ1-5; D call uncertain. Deletions cut 3 bases from V and 2 bases from J, with 8 bases between. Germline lookup yields CDR1 LNHDA and CDR2 SQIVND (reference sequence). The CDR3 has 14 amino acids. Here the CDR3 DNA reads TGTGCCAGTAGTATCCTCCGTGGCAATCAGCCCCAGCATTTT. Its protein product is CASSILRGNQPQHF.

The V and J genes are TRBV11-2 and TRBJ1-3; no firm D call. The CDR3 runs to 12 residues. Between the trimmed V and J ends, which lost 6 bases and 1 base, there was a span of 4 bases. From germline, CDR1 is SGHAT and CDR2 FQNNGV. The CDR3 here is CASRQSGNTIYF. The CDR3 bases are TGTGCCAGCAGGCAGTCTGGAAACACCATATATTTT.

V gene TRBV27 combines with J gene TRBJ1-2, with D perhaps matching TRBD1 (6 bases). Trimming took 0 bases from V and 8 from J, leaving 10 bases between them. The CDR3 sequence is 13 residues long. The germline CDR1 and CDR2 sequences are MNHEY and SMNVEV (reference sequence). CDR3 nucleotides: TGTGCCAGCAGTTTATCCAACAGGGAGGGCTACACCTTC. Protein: CASSLSNREGYTF.

This clone appeared a few times. CDR3 bases: TGTGCCAGCAGCCACAGGGGGCGAAGCACTGAAGCTTTCTTT. Its protein product is CASSHRGRSTEAFF. The genes are TRBV7-9 and TRBJ1-1, with TRBD1 matching over 9 bases. Trimming took 5 bases from V and 4 from J; bases not matched to a gene: 5. The germline V gene encodes CDR1 SEHNR and CDR2 FQNEAQ (reference sequence). The CDR3 consists of 14 residues.